This TCR beta chain was captured in a study of T cell changes during pregnancy in multiple sclerosis. Profiling relied on immunoSEQ multiplex PCR, and the TCRdb table lists in-frame clones only, not all of them. The table has around 30,000 clones, roughly nine tenths seen once. The CDR3 extends over 14 amino acids. Germline V lookup: CDR1 SNHLY, CDR2 FYNNEI. V was clipped by 7 bases and J by 3 bases, with 13 bases between them. J is TRBJ2-1 and V is TRBV2; D is possibly TRBD2 (6 bases). The origin of this receptor is a female donor with multiple sclerosis, enrolled in a pregnancy study. The material sequenced was CD8+ T cells from peripheral blood mononuclear cells, taken in the first trimester of pregnancy. In nucleotides, the CDR3 is TGTGCCAGCACCGACAGACTAGTCTACAATGAGCAGTTCTTC. Its protein is CASTDRLVYNEQFF.